These T cell receptor beta chains were read from a single sample in a study of T cell repertoires in ileal Crohn's disease. Produced via immunoSEQ multiplex PCR; TCRdb's table is partial and in-frame only. In the table there are some 13,000 clones, 60% to 80% of which are singletons. The specimen was ileal tissue. These TCRs come from an adult with Crohn's disease. The CDR3 runs from the conserved cysteine through the conserved F or W. The D gene is left open where the match is weak.

v_call	j_call	d_call	cdr3_nt	cdr3_aa
TRBV19	TRBJ2-7	TRBD2	TGTGCCAGTAGCTACGGGACTAGCGGGCGCCTGGGGCAGTACTTC	CASSYGTSGRLGQYF
TRBV11-2	TRBJ2-5	TRBD1	TGTGCCAGCAGCCTCCGGGACAGCCAAGAGACCCAGTACTTC	CASSLRDSQETQYF
TRBV4-1	TRBJ1-2	.	TGCGCCAGCAGCCAAGATCTTCATGCGGATGGCTACACCTTC	CASSQDLHADGYTF
TRBV5-1	TRBJ2-1	.	TGCGCCAGCAGCTTGGTAGCTAGCCAGGATGAGCAGTTCTTC	CASSLVASQDEQFF
TRBV18	TRBJ1-1	.	TGTGCCAGCTCACAGGTCAGGGGAACTGAAGCTTTCTTT	CASSQVRGTEAFF
TRBV15	TRBJ1-5	TRBD1	TGTGCCACCAGCAGAGGAGGGGGCGACCAGCCCCAGCATTTT	CATSRGGGDQPQHF
TRBV19	TRBJ1-5	.	TGTGCCGGCGCTGACAGTTATAATCAGCCCCAGCATTTT	CAGADSYNQPQHF
TRBV30	TRBJ1-4	TRBD1	TGTGCCTCCCCGGGACAGGGGGCAACTAATGAAAAACTGTTTTTT	CASPGQGATNEKLFF
TRBV30	TRBJ1-4	.	TGTGCCTGGAGGGGACGCCCTCAATTTACAGGGTTCGATGAAAAACTGTTTTTT	CAWRGRPQFTGFDEKLFF
TRBV5-6	TRBJ2-7	TRBD1	TGTGCCAGCAGCAAGCTGGACAGGGGGGGGGAGCAGTACTTC	CASSKLDRGGEQYF
TRBV28	TRBJ2-2	.	TGTGCCAGCAGTTTAGGGGGCGCAGGCACCGGGGAGCTGTTTTTT	CASSLGGAGTGELFF